This T cell receptor beta chain was identified in a study of somatic mutations in cytotoxic T cells in rheumatoid arthritis. This table comes from immunoSEQ multiplex PCR, and its TCRdb copy is limited to in-frame clones, with some not included. The sample holds some 10,000 clones; about 88% are singletons and the top ten take approximately 0.99%. The sample holds one count of this clone. The CDR3 covers 15 residues. CDR1 MDHEN and CDR2 SYDVKM come from the germline V gene. The V end lost 5 bases, the J end lost 8 bases, and 18 bases lay between the germline ends. The chain joins TRBV28 to TRBJ1-4, with a possible D match to TRBD1 (6 bases). The material sequenced was CD4+ T cells sorted from blood. The sequence was collected from a woman younger than 30 with rheumatoid arthritis. Here the CDR3 reads CASSLWGLSGEKLFF. The CDR3 bases are TGTGCCAGCAGTCTCTGGGGGCTTTCGGGAGAAAAACTGTTTTTT.